One sample yielded the 3 T cell receptor beta chains listed below, sequenced in a study of Ad26.COV2.S vaccination and SARS-CoV-2 variants. Treatment noted: roughly 19 received Ad26.COV2.S at low or high dose, single or two shots; about five received placebo; per-sample allocation not given. Day 63 after the first injection of vaccine or placebo was the sampling time. Using immunoSEQ multiplex PCR, the repertoire was profiled, and TCRdb retains in-frame clones only, with some absent. Among about 410,000 clones listed, about 92% were seen once. Sequenced material: peripheral blood, taken in a trial of Ad26.COV2.S vaccine versus placebo. These receptors were collected from a person between 18 and 65 years old who received the Ad26.COV2.S COVID-19 vaccine or a placebo.

CDR3 residues: CASSIGTGGSGELFF. CDR3 bases: TGTGCCAGTAGTATCGGGACAGGGGGATCCGGGGAGCTGTTTTTT. The chain links TRBV19 to TRBJ2-2, with 11 bases that match TRBD1. This CDR3 is 15 amino acids long. V gave up 3 bases and J gave up 6 bases; unmatched junction bases: 3. Germline V gene lookup returns CDR1 LNHDA and CDR2 SQIVND (reference sequence).

As concerns this clone: One end of the junction fails to match germline, which may point to a read error. V gene TRBV12-5 combines with J gene TRBJ1-3; D is possibly TRBD1 (6 bases). CDR1 and CDR2 (germline): LGHNT, FRNRAP. CDR3 length equals 15 residues. The CDR3 DNA follows: TGTGCTAGTGGTTTCGGGGACATGTCTGGGAACACCATATATTTT. Translated, it gives CASGFGDMSGNTIYF.

The rearrangement joins TRBV27 to TRBJ2-7; 8 bases are a match to TRBD2. The CDR3 covers 14 residues. Germline V gene sequence: CDR1 MNHEY, CDR2 SMNVEV (reference sequence). V shed 5 bases, J shed 1 base, and the junction held 4 bases outside the gene matches. CDR3 DNA sequence: TGTGCCAGCAGTATGCGGGGGGCATCCTACGAGCAGTACTTC. It yields the protein CASSMRGASYEQYF.